The TCR beta chain described here comes from a study of immune evolution from preneoplasia to lung adenocarcinoma. Findings and caveats of the study: From normal lung to invasive adenocarcinoma, top clone frequencies appeared to decrease. Clonality was highest in normal lung, lower in later-stage lesions apparently.

With 5 bases removed from V and 1 base from J, the gap between germline ends came to 8 bases. Germline V gene lookup returns CDR1 KGHSH and CDR2 LQKENI. CDR3 size: 13 residues. This table comes from immunoSEQ multiplex PCR, and its TCRdb copy is limited to in-frame clones, with some not included. The sample has about 5,700 clones, about four fifths seen once; the top ten hold 10%. On this clone: Its target is not known.

The clonotype comes from a person between 45 and 75 years old with lung adenocarcinoma. The sample was FFPE normal lung tissue adjacent to the tumor. This rearrangement joins TRBV18 to TRBJ1-1; TRBD1 is a possible D gene (6 bases). CDR3 sequence: CASSRGANTEAFF. In DNA, the CDR3 is TGTGCCAGCTCAAGGGGGGCGAACACTGAAGCTTTCTTT. Based on the CDR3 plus reference TRBV18 and TRBJ1-1, the full variable domain is NAGVMQNPRHLVRRRGQEARLRCSPMKGHSHVYWYRQLPEEGLKFMVYLQKENIIDESGMPKERFSAEFPKEGPSILRIQQVVRGDSAAYFCASSRGANTEAFFGQGTRLTVV.